This T cell receptor beta chain originates from a study of T cell repertoires in cytomegalovirus infection (dated by TCRdb to between 2018 and 2021). Concerning the study at large: The HLA type of each donor mattered for the analysis, because public TCR beta signatures pointed to carriage of CMV infection along with the matching HLA type. Results and caveats for the whole study, not just this receptor: The ex vivo response was dominated by HLA-C-restricted CMV-specific TCR beta clonotypes, which also provided the single most frequent clonotype in two of eight donors. Carriers of CMV infection plus the relevant HLA type were discriminated by the cumulative frequency of public TCR beta family members in the study cohort and in an independent 352-donor cohort.

This clonotype was seen many times. There is no known antigen for this receptor. No clone much larger than this one lies a single base away; base qualities are absent. As encoded in the germline V gene, CDR1 is SGHVS while CDR2 is FQNEAQ. Including the terminal cysteine and phenylalanine, the CDR3 comprises 18 residues. Only CDR3 DNA is held: 54 bases, read in frame from base 1. Trimming takes 5 bases from V and 0 bases from J, and the germline ends sit 19 bases apart. Sequencer: Illumina HiSeq 1500. In-frame beta chains were kept once TCRdb had trimmed the public reads at Q25 with fastp and called clones with MiXCR. Every CDR3 protein is listed once, alongside the most common genes and DNA of its rows. This sample has 210,000 or so distinct CDR3 sequences in its table, and roughly 6.5% of those were observed once. The ten biggest clones cover around 6.5% of the sample.

The sequence was collected from a human donor in good health (CMV status not recorded). Some clones in this sample may be carry-over from other donors' samples. Sequenced sample: PBMCs. The rearranged segments are TRBV7-8 and TRBJ1-4; the D gene is possibly TRBD1, with 5 bases matching. The CDR3 reads as follows: CASSPNPGTSATNEKLFF. The DNA sequence follows: TGTGCCAGCAGCCCCAATCCCGGGACTTCTGCAACTAATGAAAAACTGTTTTTT.